The present TCR beta chain was sequenced within a study of T cells in Graves' hyperthyroidism and ophthalmopathy (dated by TCRdb to between 2018 and 2020). Looking at the study overall: Peripheral blood was sampled at the time of initial diagnosis, prior to any treatment. To identify distinguishing TCR V-J signatures, a discovery cohort of about 95 patients was used, comprising 40 to 45 with Graves' ophthalmopathy and about 59 with stable Graves' hyperthyroidism. Prospective prediction of ophthalmopathy was tested in an independent validation cohort of some 19 hyperthyroidism patients and 17 patients who later progressed to ophthalmopathy. The 90 to 100 discovery patients were randomly divided into training and test sets at a 7:3 ratio. In addition, the study compared T-cell repertoires in thyroid tissue and in blood from 6 or 7 Graves' hyperthyroidism patients. After sampling, hyperthyroidism patients received methimazole starting at 30 mg daily, and ophthalmopathy patients received high-dose intravenous methylprednisolone. The paper reports TCR Vbeta CDR3 sequencing of roughly 140 peripheral blood samples: under 45 ophthalmopathy, around 80 hyperthyroidism and around 17 progressor patients.

Amplification of TCR beta CDR3 regions was carried out from RNA transcripts. The first round of RT-PCR for the TCR CDR3 was performed with the HTBI primer set and the Qiagen OneStep RT-PCR kit. Libraries were constructed in a second round of multiplex PCR, after which size selection and purification were carried out. Libraries were sequenced paired-end with 100 bp reads on an Illumina HiSeq2000. Regarding the original processing steps: Raw data were processed with SOAPnuke, discarding reads with adapters, uncalled bases, mean Phred below 15, or no exact constant-primer or identifier match. High-quality paired reads were merged with COPE v1.2.5, and unique nucleotide sequences were defined as clonotypes. MiTCR v1.1 was used to align the clonotypes against IMGT TRBV, TRBD and TRBJ reference segments. Analysis was restricted to V-J combinations with a frequency above 0.0001, which covered roughly 99% of repertoires. A TCS score was defined as the ratio of F50 (clonal expansion) to E x V (chaos), with BLOSUM62-based TCRdist applied between CDR3 peptides within each V-J. Welch's t-statistics and random forest reduced roughly 500 V-J features to 13, which were used in a naive Bayes classifier (R e1071). The raw public reads went through TCRdb reprocessing: fastp at Q25, MiXCR clone calling, in-frame beta chains kept. A single entry per CDR3 protein holds the most common genes and DNA from its merged rows. These V and J calls derive from TCRdb rather than the authors' analysis. Here the sample has about 520,000 distinct CDR3 sequences; around 22% occur a single time. The ten largest clones represent 10% to 12% of the sample.

Ophthalmopathy patients had moderately to severely active disease, with a Clinical Activity Score of 3 or more, a NOSPECS grade of 4 or more, and a disease duration of less than 3 months. Any patient with an uncontrolled infection, another autoimmune disease, pregnancy or lactation was excluded. Diagnoses were based on clinical symptoms, serum thyroxine and TRAb, thyroid ultrasound and orbital computed tomography. Ficoll-Paque density gradient centrifugation was used to isolate PBMCs from approximately 10 ml of fresh peripheral blood. Total RNA was extracted using Trizol reagent, and RNA quality was assessed on an Agilent 2100 Bioanalyzer. From cysteine to phenylalanine, the CDR3 is 15 amino acids long. CDR3 DNA is the only sequence kept; it has 45 bases, read in frame from the first base. The germline V gene sets CDR1 to MDHEN and CDR2 to SYDVKM. The germline V and J ends show losses of 5 bases and 7 bases respectively, and no gene match explains 8 bases of the junction.

What the study reported, not specific to this receptor: No statistical method was used to set the sample size in advance, and investigators knew the group allocation. In validation, the model predicted progression to ophthalmopathy with just under 71% sensitivity and 72% to 85% specificity, a median of 6.5 months before onset. Blood samples also contained most of the expanded thyroid clonotypes (frequency above 0.001), which suggests that blood repertoires may reflect thyroid immune responses. In cross-validation, a model built on a 13 V-J signature told ophthalmopathy apart from stable hyperthyroidism with 87.88% sensitivity and roughly 83% specificity, and in testing the same model reached 80%/75%.

On this clonotype: Its target antigen remains unknown. Base-call qualities are not available, and no considerably larger clone is one nucleotide away.

What was sequenced was blood. The receptor's source is a woman between 25 and 40 years old with Graves' ophthalmopathy. This sequence uses TRBV28 and TRBJ2-7, with 13 bases in between that match TRBD2. The CDR3 reads CASSTAGLAGDEQYF. The DNA reads TGTGCCAGCAGTACCGCAGGACTAGCGGGAGATGAGCAGTACTTC.